Shown below are 14 T cell receptor beta chains from a single sample sequenced in a study of T cell repertoires in cytomegalovirus infection. TCRdb re-called the reads through MiXCR, storing one row per CDR3 protein. Of more than 150,000 distinct CDR3 sequences listed, approximately 20% are singletons. Sequences were obtained from PBMCs. The receptors were sampled from a human donor in good health (CMV status not recorded). Some clones in this sample may be carry-over from other donors' samples.

This clonotype was counted only a few times. The V and J genes are TRBV6-5 and TRBJ2-3, with 8 bases matching TRBD1. V lost 6 bases and J lost 2; bases outside the gene matches: 7. The CDR3 runs 15 residues. CDR1 is MNHEY, CDR2 SVGAGI, per germline. The CDR3 sequence: CASSQTGALTDTQYF. In nucleotides, the CDR3 is TGTGCCAGCAGCCAGACAGGGGCCCTCACAGATACGCAGTATTTT.

The chain employs TRBV19 and TRBJ2-1; D unresolved. V was pared by 6 bases and J by 8 bases, with 8 bases between. CDR1 LNHDA and CDR2 SQIVND come from the germline V gene (reference sequence). The length of the CDR3 is 11 residues. The DNA of the CDR3 is TGTGCCAGTAGGGTGGGGTATGAGCAGTTCTTC. Its translation is CASRVGYEQFF.

The V gene is TRBV6-2 or TRBV6-3, the J gene TRBJ2-3; 7 nucleotides align to TRBD2. This CDR3 has 14 amino acids. Germline CDR1 is MNHEY and CDR2 is SVGEGT. V gave up 6 bases and J gave up 2 bases; unmatched junction bases: 5. In DNA, the CDR3 is TGTGCCAGCAGAAGAGCGGGGCCCACAGATACGCAGTATTTT. Amino acid sequence: CASRRAGPTDTQYF.

This clonotype has at least ten counts. The rearrangement joins TRBV7-2 to TRBJ2-3; D is unresolved. The CDR3 covers 14 residues. Trimming stripped 2 bases from V and 2 bases from J, with 8 bases between. The germline V gene encodes CDR1 SGHTA and CDR2 FQGNSA. The CDR3 DNA sequence: TGTGCCAGCAGCTTAACTTTCAACACAGATACGCAGTATTTT. It yields the protein CASSLTFNTDTQYF.

This clonotype was detected a few times. The V gene is TRBV2, the J gene TRBJ2-1, with 10 bases lining up with TRBD2. Germline CDR1 is SNHLY and CDR2 is FYNNEI. Trimming removed 1 base from V and 4 bases from J; junction bases left unmatched: 7. This CDR3 comprises 17 residues. CDR3 residues: CASSEVAGGVKYNEQFF. The CDR3 bases are TGTGCCAGCAGTGAAGTAGCGGGGGGCGTCAAGTACAATGAGCAGTTCTTC. The whole variable domain, filled in from reference TRBV2 and TRBJ2-1, reads EPEVTQTPSHQVTQMGQEVILRCVPISNHLYFYWYRQILGQKVEFLVSFYNNEISEKSEIFDDQFSVERPDGSNFTLKIRSTKLEDSAMYFCASSEVAGGVKYNEQFFGPGTRLTVL.

This clonotype was counted a few times. The V gene is TRBV5-4, the J gene TRBJ2-5; TRBD1 agrees at 9 bases. V shed 1 base and J 1 base; nucleotides not matched to a gene: 2. Germline CDR1 SGHNT, CDR2 YYREEE (reference sequence). There are 15 residues in the CDR3. This CDR3 reads CASSLRTGVQETQYF. For the CDR3, the DNA is TGTGCCAGCAGCTTGAGGACAGGGGTCCAAGAGACCCAGTACTTC.

Ten or more counts support this clonotype. This sequence joins TRBV7-8 and TRBJ1-1; 7 bases are a match to TRBD1. Trimming removed 1 base from V and 0 bases from J; junction bases left unmatched: 2. Germline V gene data show CDR1 as SGHVS and CDR2 as FQNEAQ. CDR3 length: 15 amino acids. In DNA form, the CDR3 reads TGTGCCAGCAGCTTAGGGGGACAGCTGAACACTGAAGCTTTCTTT. Its translation: CASSLGGQLNTEAFF. Filled out from reference TRBV7-8 and TRBJ1-1, the complete variable domain reads GAGVSQSPRYKVAKRGQDVALRCDPISGHVSLFWYQQALGQGPEFLTYFQNEAQLDKSGLPSDRFFAERPEGSVSTLKIQRTQQEDSAVYLCASSLGGQLNTEAFFGQGTRLTVV.

The chain recombines TRBV28 with TRBJ1-1; 7 nucleotides align to TRBD1. Trimming cost V 6 bases and J 5 bases; bases outside gene matches: 12. The germline gives CDR1 MDHEN, CDR2 SYDVKM. This CDR3 contains 15 residues. This CDR3 is CASRSNRGYRTEAFF. DNA of the CDR3: TGTGCCAGCAGGTCTAACAGGGGTTATAGGACTGAAGCTTTCTTT.

This clonotype was counted ten times or more. The chain recombines TRBV7-2 with TRBJ2-7; 8 bases line up with TRBD2. The CDR3 runs to 14 residues. Per germline, CDR1 SGHTA and CDR2 FQGNSA. V was clipped by 1 base and J by 6 bases; unmatched bases: 5. The CDR3 is CASSLGGGRSEQYF. The CDR3 coding sequence is TGTGCCAGCAGCTTAGGGGGCGGGAGGAGCGAGCAGTACTTC.

About this clonotype: A much larger clone differs by one base, so this may be a read error. This sequence joins TRBV11-3 and TRBJ2-7, with 8 bases matching TRBD1. The V gene's germline CDR1 is SGHNT and CDR2 YENEEA. The CDR3 runs to 13 residues. Trimming at V came to 5 bases and at J to 9 bases, leaving 9 bases not matched to a gene. CDR3 residues: CASSQTGQAGQYF. In nucleotides, the CDR3 is TGTGCCAGCAGCCAAACGGGACAGGCCGGGCAGTACTTC.

This chain connects TRBV7-3 to TRBJ2-3, with a possible D match to TRBD1 (6 bases). The ends were cut back, 5 bases at V and 6 bases at J, with 12 bases in the middle. Germline lookup yields CDR1 SGHTA and CDR2 FQGTGA. The length of the CDR3 is 13 residues. CDR3 region: CASSRTRGDTQYF. The CDR3 DNA follows: TGTGCCAGCAGCCGGACAAGGGGGGATACGCAGTATTTT.

The chain has TRBV5-4 and TRBJ2-1; 11 nucleotides align to TRBD2. Per germline, CDR1 SGHNT and CDR2 YYREEE (reference sequence). V shed 4 bases and J 15 bases; nucleotides not matched to a gene: 12. The CDR3 consists of 14 residues. The CDR3 sequence is CASSTGTSGTRWFF. CDR3 nucleotide sequence: TGTGCCAGCAGCACCGGGACTAGCGGTACCCGGTGGTTCTTC.

Written as DNA, the CDR3 is TGTGCCAGCTCGGACAGCTTTAGCAATCAGCCCCAGCATTTT. Translated: CASSDSFSNQPQHF. The chain carries TRBV2 and TRBJ1-5, with a tentative D call TRBD1 (6 bases). The CDR3 extends over 14 amino acids. V was cut by 8 bases and J by 0 bases, with 11 bases left in between. Germline V gene data show CDR1 as SNHLY and CDR2 as FYNNEI.

The chain employs TRBV12-3 or TRBV12-4 and TRBJ1-2; possibly TRBD1 for D (6 bases). Trimming removed 6 bases at V and 6 bases at J, with 17 bases between. The CDR3 extends over 14 amino acids. The CDR3 nucleotides are TGTGCCAGCAGCCGCTGGGGGCCCCGTGATGGCTACACCTTC. It yields the protein CASSRWGPRDGYTF.